Each of the 18 T cell receptor beta chains below was sequenced from the same sample in a study of metastatic and nonmetastatic thyroid tumors. Thyroid surgery was preceded by no treatment in any patient. TCRdb used MiXCR to call clones anew from the PCR reads. This sample has about 70,000 clones, with less than 20% found just once. Sequenced material: blood. The receptors originated from a female donor with papillary thyroid cancer or a benign thyroid nodule (not recorded which). Some clones in this sample may be carry-over from other donors' samples.

This clone was seen a handful of times. This chain connects TRBV6-1 to TRBJ1-1; D not resolved. The length of the CDR3 is 13 residues. CDR1 is MNHNS, CDR2 SASEGT, per germline. The V end was cut by 8 bases, the J end by 1 base, with 11 bases between. The CDR3 DNA reads TGTGCCAGCGGGAGACATGAGAACACTGAAGCTTTCTTT. Protein product: CASGRHENTEAFF.

This clone has at least ten counts. The chain combines TRBV5-4 with TRBJ1-1; a possible D gene is TRBD1 (6 bases). This CDR3 spans 17 amino acids. Per germline, CDR1 SGHNT and CDR2 YYREEE (reference sequence). V was pared by 5 bases and J by 5 bases, with 25 bases between. In DNA, the CDR3 is TGTGCCAGCAGTCTTATTACAGGGACCCATCAAAATACTGAAGCTTTCTTT. It encodes CASSLITGTHQNTEAFF.

This clone appeared a few times. The chain couples TRBV6-1 to TRBJ1-1; D possibly corresponds to TRBD1 (5 bases). V dropped 10 bases and J dropped 7 bases, with 13 bases sitting between them. The CDR3 runs 11 residues. Per germline, CDR1 MNHNS and CDR2 SASEGT. This CDR3 reads CATRVGGEAFF. The CDR3 bases are TGTGCCACCCGGGTGGGGGGTGAAGCTTTCTTT.

This clone was detected many times. The chain is built from TRBV6-1 and TRBJ1-5, with TRBD1 as a possible D gene (6 bases). Trimming took off 10 bases at V and 7 bases at J, with 17 bases between the two ends. The CDR3 runs 13 residues. Germline-derived CDR1 and CDR2 are MNHNS and SASEGT. DNA of the CDR3: TGTGCCACCACTCACAGGGTGGACCAGCCCCAGCATTTT. It is translated as CATTHRVDQPQHF.

There are many counts of this clone. Other DNA sequences in the same sample also yield this CDR3. The CDR3 nucleotides are TGCGCCAGCAGTGAGATTAACAGCAGCGATCAGCCCCAGCATTTT. Its translation: CASSEINSSDQPQHF. The chain has TRBV10-2 and TRBJ1-5; no clear D. CDR3 length equals 15 residues. Per germline, CDR1 WSHSY and CDR2 SAAADI. V was pared by 2 bases and J by 5 bases, with 13 bases between.

This clone was recorded many times. The V gene is TRBV3-1, the J gene TRBJ2-1; D gene ambiguous. Germline V gene sequence: CDR1 LGHDT, CDR2 YNNKEL (reference sequence). There are 13 residues in the CDR3. Trimming pared 1 base from V and 12 bases from J, leaving 13 bases between. CDR3 in DNA: TGTGCCAGCAGCCAAGGAGCCATGCTGGGGCAGTTCTTC. The encoded protein is CASSQGAMLGQFF.

This clone was found many times. This chain uses TRBV30 with TRBJ1-6; TRBD1 matches 8 bases. The CDR3 loop spans 14 amino acids. J was trimmed by 9 bases and V by 0 bases; bases with no gene match: 4. Germline lookup yields CDR1 GTSNPN and CDR2 SVGIG (reference sequence). CDR3: CAWSVLQGVSPLHF. CDR3 bases: TGTGCCTGGAGTGTACTACAGGGGGTTTCACCCCTCCACTTT. Together with reference TRBV30 and TRBJ1-6, the CDR3 gives the full variable domain: SQTIHQWPATLVQPVGSPLSLECTVEGTSNPNLYWYRQAAGRGLQLLFYSVGIGQISSEVPQNLSASRPQDRQFILSSKKLLLSDSGFYLCAWSVLQGVSPLHFGNGTRLTVT.

Concerning this clone itself: This may arise from a read error, as a much more abundant clone is one base away. The V gene is TRBV5-4, the J gene TRBJ2-7, with D unclear. From germline, CDR1 is SGHNT and CDR2 YYREEE (reference sequence). The CDR3 is made up of 13 amino acids. This CDR3 is CVSSFEGGYEQYF. CDR3 nucleotides: TGTGTCAGCAGCTTTGAAGGTGGTTACGAGCAGTACTTC.

This clone was observed at least ten times. The V and J genes are TRBV5-1 and TRBJ1-4, with TRBD1 identical over 9 bases. The CDR3 loop spans 14 amino acids. Germline CDR1 SGHRS, CDR2 YFSETQ. The ends lost 3 bases at V and 6 bases at J; junction bases unmatched: 3. CDR3 residues: CASSSGQGHEKLFF. The CDR3 DNA follows: TGCGCCAGCAGCTCGGGACAGGGTCATGAAAAACTGTTTTTT. The whole variable domain, remainder taken from reference TRBV5-1 and TRBJ1-4, is KAGVTQTPRYLIKTRGQQVTLSCSPISGHRSVSWYQQTPGQGLQFLFEYFSETQRNKGNFPGRFSGRQFSNSRSEMNVSTLELGDSALYLCASSSGQGHEKLFFGSGTQLSVL.

This clone was seen a few times. V gene TRBV6-1 combines with J gene TRBJ1-2; 8 nucleotides align to TRBD1. V was clipped by 2 bases and J by 4 bases; unmatched bases: 9. This CDR3 region has 16 residues. Germline CDR1 and CDR2: MNHNS and SASEGT. The CDR3 nucleotides are TGTGCCAGCAGTGAAATCGGACAGGGCAAAGGCTATGGCTACACCTTC. Its translation: CASSEIGQGKGYGYTF.

At least ten counts were recorded for this clone. The chain carries TRBV7-9 and TRBJ1-1; D gene unclear. The length of the CDR3 is 11 residues. V shed 4 bases and J shed 4 bases, with 4 bases lying between them. The V gene's germline CDR1 is SEHNR and CDR2 FQNEAQ (reference sequence). CDR3 in amino acids: CASSWGTEAFF. The CDR3, as DNA: TGTGCCAGCAGCTGGGGCACTGAAGCTTTCTTT.

This clone was detected a few times. The chain is built from TRBV7-9 and TRBJ2-7; D not certain. This CDR3 spans 11 amino acids. Germline V gene sequence: CDR1 SEHNR, CDR2 FQNEAQ (reference sequence). Trimming pared 4 bases from V and 9 bases from J, leaving 10 bases between. DNA for the CDR3: TGTGCCAGCAGCTATGAGACGGTGCAGTACTTC. Its protein product is CASSYETVQYF.

CDR3 nucleotide sequence: TGCGCCAGCAGCCAACAAGCCCAGGGATACGAGCAGTACTTC. This sequence encodes CASSQQAQGYEQYF. V usage is TRBV4-1 and J usage is TRBJ2-7; D possibly corresponds to TRBD1 (5 bases). In germline, CDR1 is MGHRA, CDR2 YSYEKL. V was pared by 2 bases and J by 4 bases, with 12 bases between. The CDR3 has 14 amino acids.

The table lists this clone with many counts. The DNA of the CDR3 is TGTGCCAGCAGCCGATGGGACAGGGCTACCGGGGAGCTGTTTTTT. Protein product: CASSRWDRATGELFF. The gene calls are TRBV3-1 and TRBJ2-2; 9 bases are shared with TRBD1. The CDR3 runs to 15 residues. Germline CDR1 is LGHDT and CDR2 is YNNKEL (reference sequence). With V trimmed by 4 bases and J by 5 bases, 5 bases remained unmatched.

V gene TRBV30 combines with J gene TRBJ2-1; tentatively, D is TRBD2 (5 bases). Deletions cut 5 bases from V and 6 bases from J, with 8 bases between. Looked up from germline, CDR1 is GTSNPN and CDR2 is SVGIG (reference sequence). The CDR3 is made up of 11 amino acids. In DNA form, the CDR3 reads TGTGCCTGGCGGGGATTCAATGAGCAGTTCTTC. Amino acid sequence: CAWRGFNEQFF.

This clone was seen repeatedly, ten times or more. Within the sample, other DNA sequences also encode this same CDR3. V gene TRBV28 combines with J gene TRBJ1-2; D remains ambiguous. CDR3 size: 17 residues. Trimming took 3 bases from V and 4 from J, leaving 21 bases between them. Germline values: CDR1 MDHEN, CDR2 SYDVKM. This chain's CDR3 is CASSFPYPKREIYGYTF. DNA for the CDR3: TGTGCCAGCAGTTTCCCCTACCCAAAGCGGGAGATCTATGGCTACACCTTC.

This clone was recorded at least ten times. V gene TRBV19 combines with J gene TRBJ1-1; D uncertain. V shed 3 bases and J shed 1 base, with 9 bases lying between them. Germline CDR1 is LNHDA and CDR2 is SQIVND (reference sequence). The CDR3 totals 14 residues. The CDR3 sequence: CASSIGRPNTEAFF. In DNA, the CDR3 is TGTGCCAGTAGTATCGGACGGCCGAACACTGAAGCTTTCTTT.

This clone was observed many times. J is TRBJ2-7 and V is TRBV5-4; possibly TRBD2 for D (5 bases). Germline values: CDR1 SGHNT, CDR2 YYREEE (reference sequence). V was shortened by 4 bases and J by 1 base, with 9 bases between the two germline ends. The CDR3 loop spans 13 amino acids. DNA for the CDR3: TGTGCCAGCAGCCGTACTAGTTCCTACGAGCAGTACTTC. Translated: CASSRTSSYEQYF.